Following are 30 T cell receptor beta chains from one sample sequenced in a study of control samples from healthy donors and cancer patients. Assay used: immunoSEQ multiplex PCR; TCRdb lists only in-frame clones, some missing. The sample includes some 100,000 clones, 92% of them seen just once. Sequenced: blood. Source of these receptors: a human donor in good health. The donor label of this sample is uncertain.

The V gene is TRBV15, the J gene TRBJ2-3; D ambiguous. Germline assignment: CDR1 LNHNV and CDR2 YYDKDF (reference sequence). CDR3 length: 11 amino acids. Between the trimmed V and J ends, which lost 5 bases and 5 bases, there was a span of 5 bases. DNA of the CDR3: TGTGCCACCAGCGACTTAGATACGCAGTATTTT. Its translation is CATSDLDTQYF.

This sequence joins TRBV5-1 and TRBJ2-3, with D perhaps assigned TRBD1 or TRBD2 (5 bases each). Per the germline V gene, CDR1 is SGHRS and CDR2 is YFSETQ. Trimming removed 5 bases at V and 1 base at J, with 14 bases between. The CDR3 totals 15 residues. The chain's CDR3 is CASSGDGDRTDTQYF. CDR3 DNA: TGCGCCAGCAGTGGCGACGGGGACCGCACAGATACGCAGTATTTT.

The chain joins TRBV5-1 to TRBJ1-1; possibly TRBD1 for D (6 bases). Germline loops: CDR1 SGHRS, CDR2 YFSETQ. Trimming removed 6 bases at V and 1 base at J, with 19 bases between. The CDR3 runs to 16 residues. Here the CDR3 DNA reads TGCGCCAGCACCGTGGGTGGGCAGGGGCAGAACACTGAAGCTTTCTTT. Translated: CASTVGGQGQNTEAFF.

The chain carries TRBV6-5 and TRBJ2-1, with TRBD1 matching 9 bases. This CDR3 is 15 amino acids long. V lost 8 bases to trimming and J lost 5 bases; unmatched junction nucleotides: 10. Germline CDR1 is MNHEY and CDR2 is SVGAGI. The CDR3 DNA sequence: TGTGCCAGCCTCCTCGGACAGGGGATGCACAATGAGCAGTTCTTC. Its protein product is CASLLGQGMHNEQFF.

The J gene is TRBJ2-6, the V gene TRBV4-3, with 8 bases identical to TRBD2. Per germline, CDR1 LGHNA and CDR2 YSLEER. V lost 1 base and J lost 1; bases outside the gene matches: 12. This CDR3 has 20 amino acids. The chain's CDR3 is CASSQAAGGGPGSGANVLTF. For the CDR3, the DNA is TGCGCCAGCAGCCAAGCCGCTGGCGGGGGGCCGGGGTCTGGGGCCAACGTCCTGACTTTC.

The chain links TRBV3-1 (or the pseudogene TRBV3-2) to TRBJ1-1; D gene unclear. The V and J ends lost 1 base and 1 base respectively, with 10 bases between them. CDR1 is LGHDT, CDR2 YNNKEL, per germline (reference sequence). This CDR3 region has 15 residues. The CDR3 region is CASSQVRLTNTEAFF. The CDR3 DNA reads TGTGCCAGCAGCCAAGTCCGGCTTACGAACACTGAAGCTTTCTTT.

V usage is TRBV13 and J usage is TRBJ2-1; 7 nucleotides match TRBD2. V gave up 5 bases and J gave up 7 bases; unmatched junction bases: 2. The CDR3 is 12 amino acids. Germline V gene lookup returns CDR1 PRHDT and CDR2 FYEKMQ (reference sequence). The CDR3 loop reads CASSPGRNEQFF. CDR3 sequence (DNA): TGTGCCAGCAGCCCCGGGAGGAATGAGCAGTTCTTC.

CDR3 amino acids: CASSKVSGARYGYTF. The DNA of the CDR3 is TGTGCCAGCAGCAAAGTTTCAGGGGCTCGCTATGGCTACACCTTC. This chain connects TRBV21-1 to TRBJ1-2; the table names TRBD1, a call not compared with the DNA. TRBV21-1 is marked as a pseudogene. The CDR3 sequence is 15 residues long.

This clone was detected only a few times. The chain joins TRBV19 to TRBJ2-3, with TRBD1 matching 9 bases. The trim removed 5 bases at V and 1 base at J, leaving 7 bases unmatched. The CDR3 sequence is 16 residues long. Germline CDR1 reads LNHDA; CDR2 reads SQIVND (reference sequence). The CDR3 protein is CASSLQGQGRTDTQYF. The CDR3 DNA follows: TGTGCCAGTAGTCTTCAGGGACAGGGCCGCACAGATACGCAGTATTTT.

V usage is TRBV24-1 and J usage is TRBJ1-4; D is ambiguous. V gave up 8 bases and J gave up 7 bases, with 13 bases separating them. Per the germline V gene, CDR1 is KGHDR and CDR2 is SFDVKD. The CDR3 runs to 13 residues. Here the CDR3 DNA reads TGTGCCACCAAGGAGGAACGGCTTGAAAAACTGTTTTTT. This encodes CATKEERLEKLFF.

This chain connects TRBV6-2 or TRBV6-3 to TRBJ1-5; 8 nucleotides align to TRBD1. Unmatched junction bases numbered 13, after V lost 6 bases and J lost 3 bases. CDR3 length: 17 amino acids. Looked up from germline, CDR1 is MNHEY and CDR2 is SVGEGT. The CDR3: CASSPPRDRFINQPQHF. In DNA, the CDR3 is TGTGCCAGCAGCCCTCCCCGGGACAGGTTTATCAATCAGCCCCAGCATTTT.

This clone was recorded a few times. The chain combines TRBV5-1 with TRBJ2-3, with TRBD1 matching over 7 bases. Unmatched junction bases numbered 0, after V lost 4 bases and J lost 1 base. This CDR3 comprises 13 residues. CDR1 is SGHRS and CDR2 is YFSETQ in the germline V gene. In nucleotides, the CDR3 is TGCGCCAGCAGCGGGACAGGCACAGATACGCAGTATTTT. This encodes CASSGTGTDTQYF.

The chain couples TRBV4-1 to TRBJ1-2; D is uncertain. CDR1 and CDR2 (germline): MGHRA, YSYEKL. There are 15 residues in the CDR3. V was shortened by 0 bases and J by 2 bases, with 10 bases between the two germline ends. The CDR3 nucleotides are TGCGCCAGCAGCCAAGAGGTAGGGCGAAACTATGGCTACACCTTC. Its translation is CASSQEVGRNYGYTF.

This chain links TRBV5-5 with TRBJ1-2; D gene ambiguous. V gave up 0 bases and J gave up 5 bases, with 14 bases separating them. In germline, CDR1 is SGHKS, CDR2 YYEKEE (reference sequence). This CDR3 contains 15 residues. The CDR3 region has the DNA TGTGCCAGCAGCTTGGAGGGCCGGCCTGGGTATGGCTACACCTTC. Amino acid sequence: CASSLEGRPGYGYTF. Filled out from reference TRBV5-5 and TRBJ1-2, the complete variable domain reads DAGVTQSPTHLIKTRGQQVTLRCSPISGHKSVSWYQQVLGQGPQFIFQYYEKEERGRGNFPDRFSARQFPNYSSELNVNALLLGDSALYLCASSLEGRPGYGYTFGSGTRLTVV.

CDR3 bases: TGTGCCAGCAGCCAAGGTCGGTCAGTCGGCTACACCTTC. It codes for CASSQGRSVGYTF. The rearrangement links TRBV3-1 (or the pseudogene TRBV3-2) to TRBJ1-2; D is uncertain. Trimming took 1 base from V and 8 from J, leaving 11 bases between them. In germline, CDR1 is LGHDT, CDR2 YNNKEL (reference sequence). The CDR3 runs 13 residues.

The V gene is TRBV5-8, the J gene TRBJ1-2, with D hard to call. V was clipped by 4 bases and J by 1 base, with 2 bases between them. This CDR3 is built from 11 residues. Germline CDR1 is SGHTS and CDR2 is YDEGEE. CDR3 loop: CASSINYGYTF. Here the CDR3 DNA reads TGTGCCAGCAGCATTAACTATGGCTACACCTTC. Combining the CDR3 with reference TRBV5-8 and TRBJ1-2 gives the whole variable domain EAGVTQSPTHLIKTRGQQATLRCSPISGHTSVYWYQQALGLGLQFLLWYDEGEERNRGNFPPRFSGRQFPNYSSELNVNALELEDSALYLCASSINYGYTFGSGTRLTVV.

This clone showed up just once. V is TRBV7-2 and J is TRBJ2-5; D assignment may be TRBD1 or TRBD2 (6 bases each). The germline V gene encodes CDR1 SGHTA and CDR2 FQGNSA. The CDR3 loop spans 18 amino acids. Trimming took 5 bases from V and 2 from J, leaving 24 bases between them. The CDR3 nucleotides read TGTGCCAGCAGCCAAAAGGGGGGCCCTGGGGCGCCACAAGAGACCCAGTACTTC. Its protein product is CASSQKGGPGAPQETQYF.

V is TRBV28 and J is TRBJ1-4; 7 positions agree with TRBD1. Trimming at V came to 7 bases and at J to 8 bases, leaving 7 bases not matched to a gene. This CDR3 is 13 amino acids long. Germline CDR1 reads MDHEN; CDR2 reads SYDVKM. In DNA form, the CDR3 reads TGTGCCAGCACAGGGGGGGCCAAGGAAAAACTGTTTTTT. It encodes CASTGGAKEKLFF.

V is TRBV14 and J is TRBJ2-3; 10 positions match TRBD1. The length of the CDR3 is 18 residues. Germline CDR1 SGHDN, CDR2 FVKESK. V was pared by 3 bases and J by 3 bases, with 12 bases of the junction left unmatched. CDR3 protein: CASSHPTTGGFSTDTQYF. The CDR3, as DNA: TGTGCCAGCAGCCACCCAACGACAGGGGGCTTTTCTACAGATACGCAGTATTTT.

The chain recombines TRBV7-9 with TRBJ1-1; TRBD1 aligns across 7 bases. V lost 3 bases, J lost 5 bases, and 3 bases stayed unmatched. The germline V gene encodes CDR1 SEHNR and CDR2 FQNEAQ (reference sequence). The CDR3 is made up of 13 amino acids. CDR3 sequence (DNA): TGTGCCAGCAGCTTTGCAGGGGGTACTGAAGCTTTCTTT. Amino acid sequence: CASSFAGGTEAFF.

This clone was observed a handful of times. V usage is TRBV24-1 and J usage is TRBJ2-7; a possible D gene is TRBD2 (7 bases). The CDR3 contains 14 residues. Trimming took 11 bases from V and 5 from J, leaving 21 bases between them. CDR1 and CDR2 from the germline V gene are KGHDR and SFDVKD. The CDR3 DNA reads TGTGCCATCCCGACCGGGGGGCGCATCCACGAGCAGTACTTC. Its translation: CAIPTGGRIHEQYF.

The V gene is TRBV5-1, the J gene TRBJ2-3; a weak D match, TRBD1 (5 bases). Germline CDR1 reads SGHRS; CDR2 reads YFSETQ. V was clipped by 6 bases and J by 0 bases, with 17 bases between them. The CDR3 spans 16 residues. In DNA form, the CDR3 reads TGCGCCAGCACTACCGGACATTCCTTAAGCACAGATACGCAGTATTTT. It codes for CASTTGHSLSTDTQYF.

V gene TRBV28 combines with J gene TRBJ1-1; TRBD1 is a possible D gene (6 bases). Germline V gene sequence: CDR1 MDHEN, CDR2 SYDVKM. This CDR3 has 14 amino acids. Trimming left V 10 bases short and J 4 bases short, with 19 bases between. This CDR3 is CATQRDRDTTEAFF. The CDR3 nucleotides read TGTGCCACCCAAAGGGACCGGGACACCACTGAAGCTTTCTTT.

The J gene is TRBJ2-3, the V gene TRBV7-9; the match to TRBD1 covers 7 bases. Trimming removed 7 bases from V and 1 base from J; junction bases left unmatched: 14. Germline V gene data show CDR1 as SEHNR and CDR2 as FQNEAQ (reference sequence). This CDR3 is built from 17 residues. The CDR3 reads CASTLRVTDRGTDTQYF. CDR3 DNA: TGTGCCAGCACCCTAAGGGTTACCGACAGGGGCACAGATACGCAGTATTTT.

This chain links TRBV6-2 or TRBV6-3 with TRBJ1-2; tentative D call: TRBD1 (6 bases). Germline V CDR1 and CDR2: MNHEY, SVGEGT. The CDR3 covers 17 residues. V lost 4 bases to trimming and J lost 5 bases, with 23 bases between them. The CDR3 region has the DNA TGTGCCAGCAGTTCGGGGACACGCGTCAGGAAAAAGTATGGCTACACCTTC. This sequence encodes CASSSGTRVRKKYGYTF.

The genes are TRBV27 and TRBJ2-7, with 7 positions matching TRBD1. CDR1 and CDR2 from the germline V gene are MNHEY and SMNVEV (reference sequence). Unmatched junction bases numbered 6, after V lost 3 bases and J lost 7 bases. CDR3 length: 13 amino acids. The CDR3 sequence: CASSLLQGNEQYF. CDR3 nucleotides: TGTGCCAGCAGTTTGCTACAGGGGAATGAGCAGTACTTC.

CDR3 protein: CATSPGGGDYGYTF. The CDR3 DNA follows: TGTGCCACCAGCCCCGGTGGGGGTGACTATGGCTACACCTTC. V usage is TRBV15 and J usage is TRBJ1-2; possibly TRBD1 for D (5 bases). Germline values: CDR1 LNHNV, CDR2 YYDKDF (reference sequence). This CDR3 has 14 residues. The ends were cut back, 5 bases at V and 3 bases at J, with 13 bases in the middle. The full variable domain, its missing parts supplied by reference TRBV15 and TRBJ1-2, is DAMVIQNPRYQVTQFGKPVTLSCSQTLNHNVMYWYQQKSSQAPKLLFHYYDKDFNNEADTPDNFQSRRPNTSFCFLDIRSPGLGDTAMYLCATSPGGGDYGYTFGSGTRLTVV.

The J gene is TRBJ1-6, the V gene TRBV11-2, with D possibly being TRBD1 (5 bases). CDR3 length: 16 amino acids. V lost 5 bases to trimming and J lost 7 bases, with 18 bases between them. Germline assignment: CDR1 SGHAT and CDR2 FQNNGV. The CDR3 nucleotides read TGTGCCAGCAGCAATAATAGACAGTTGGACAATTCACCCCTCCACTTT. Protein product: CASSNNRQLDNSPLHF. The whole variable domain, remainder taken from reference TRBV11-2 and TRBJ1-6, is EAGVAQSPRYKIIEKRQSVAFWCNPISGHATLYWYQQILGQGPKLLIQFQNNGVVDDSQLPKDRFSAERLKGVDSTLKIQPAKLEDSAVYLCASSNNRQLDNSPLHFGNGTRLTVT.

This clone was picked up one time. V and J are TRBV5-1 and TRBJ1-1; no firm D call. V was trimmed by 0 bases and J by 4 bases, leaving 13 bases between them. Germline CDR1 is SGHRS and CDR2 is YFSETQ. This CDR3 comprises 15 residues. CDR3 sequence reads: CASSLAAGSVTEAFF. The DNA of the CDR3 is TGCGCCAGCAGCTTGGCGGCGGGGTCGGTCACTGAAGCTTTCTTT.

The sample holds one count of this clone. The chain recombines TRBV27 with TRBJ1-1; no clear D gene. This CDR3 has 15 amino acids. Per the germline V gene, CDR1 is MNHEY and CDR2 is SMNVEV (reference sequence). Trimming stripped 3 bases from V and 0 bases from J, with 11 bases between. DNA for the CDR3: TGTGCCAGCAGTTTCGTCAGTAACATGAACACTGAAGCTTTCTTT. Protein sequence: CASSFVSNMNTEAFF.